The 11 T cell receptor beta chains below all came from one sample that was sequenced in a study of blood T cell repertoires in COVID-19. Profiling relied on immunoSEQ multiplex PCR, and the TCRdb table lists in-frame clones only, not all of them. The profile covers 85,000 to 100,000 clones, with roughly 80% appearing a single time and about a quarter taken by the ten largest. Specimen: peripheral blood. Receptors originate from a human donor in a cohort sampled during active COVID-19.

This clone showed up many times. The chain employs TRBV11-3 and TRBJ1-1; TRBD1 aligns across 7 bases. The CDR3 has 15 residues. V lost 3 bases to trimming and J lost 8 bases; unmatched junction nucleotides: 12. Per the germline V gene, CDR1 is SGHNT and CDR2 is YENEEA. CDR3 sequence: CASSFTADRSAEAFF. CDR3 nucleotides: TGTGCCAGCAGCTTCACCGCGGACAGGTCGGCCGAAGCTTTCTTT.

The chain joins TRBV11-2 to TRBJ2-5; 8 bases line up with TRBD1. V shed 0 bases, J shed 5 bases, and the junction held 11 bases outside the gene matches. CDR1 and CDR2 (germline): SGHAT, FQNNGV. CDR3 length: 17 amino acids. This CDR3 is CASSLDLLTGVKETQYF. In DNA form, the CDR3 reads TGTGCCAGCAGCTTAGATCTGTTGACAGGGGTGAAGGAGACCCAGTACTTC.

This clone occurred a few times. The rearrangement joins TRBV20-1 to TRBJ1-1, with TRBD1 matching 7 bases. V shed 4 bases, J shed 7 bases, and the junction held 3 bases outside the gene matches. This CDR3 has 11 residues. Germline-derived CDR1 and CDR2 are DFQATT and SNEGSKA (reference sequence). DNA for the CDR3: TGCAGTGCTAAAGGGGGCGTTGAAGCTTTCTTT. Translation gives CSAKGGVEAFF.

The gene calls are TRBV28 and TRBJ1-5; the match to TRBD1 covers 8 bases. Germline CDR1 MDHEN, CDR2 SYDVKM. This CDR3 comprises 14 residues. J was trimmed by 4 bases and V by 6 bases; bases with no gene match: 5. CDR3 sequence reads: CASRIQGGNQPQHF. DNA of the CDR3: TGTGCCAGCAGGATACAGGGGGGAAATCAGCCCCAGCATTTT.

This chain connects TRBV6-2 or TRBV6-3 to TRBJ1-5, with 7 nucleotides matching TRBD1. Unmatched junction bases numbered 10, after V lost 4 bases and J lost 10 bases. This CDR3 region has 14 residues. CDR1 and CDR2 from the germline V gene are MNHEY and SVGEGT. The CDR3 DNA is TGTGCCAGCAGTTCCGGACAGGACCCAGGACCCCAGCATTTT. This encodes CASSSGQDPGPQHF.

The rearrangement joins TRBV7-2 to TRBJ2-1; no firm D call. CDR3 size: 15 residues. Germline assignment: CDR1 SGHTA and CDR2 FQGNSA. V shed 2 bases and J shed 0 bases, with 8 bases lying between them. This CDR3 is CASSLTSASYNEQFF. The CDR3 coding sequence is TGTGCCAGCAGCTTAACGAGCGCCTCCTACAATGAGCAGTTCTTC. The whole variable domain, filled in from reference TRBV7-2 and TRBJ2-1, reads GAGVSQSPSNKVTEKGKDVELRCDPISGHTALYWYRQSLGQGLEFLIYFQGNSAPDKSGLPSDRFSAERTGGSVSTLTIQRTQQEDSAVYLCASSLTSASYNEQFFGPGTRLTVL.

This clone was seen more than once but under ten times. V usage is TRBV21-1 and J usage is TRBJ2-2; the tabulated D call, TRBD1, remains unverified against the DNA. TRBV21-1 is labeled a pseudogene. The CDR3 runs to 15 residues. CDR3 sequence: CASSARDRDTGELFF. CDR3 in DNA: TGTGCCAGCAGCGCCCGGGACAGGGACACCGGGGAGCTGTTTTTT.

V gene TRBV6-5 combines with J gene TRBJ1-5; D unclear. V was trimmed by 8 bases and J by 9 bases, leaving 14 bases between them. The length of the CDR3 is 12 residues. CDR1 and CDR2 (germline): MNHEY, SVGAGI. This CDR3 reads CASSAGTAPQHF. The CDR3 DNA is TGTGCCAGCTCGGCTGGAACAGCGCCCCAGCATTTT.

This CDR3 is CASSSMGGNNQPQHF. The CDR3 DNA reads TGCGCCAGCAGCTCCATGGGGGGTAACAATCAGCCCCAGCATTTT. The chain recombines TRBV5-1 with TRBJ1-5; TRBD1 is a possible D gene (5 bases). Trimming shortened V by 3 bases and J by 3 bases, and 13 bases separated the two germline ends. The CDR3 is 15 residues long. Germline V lookup: CDR1 SGHRS, CDR2 YFSETQ.

This clone appeared a single time. The chain joins TRBV28 to TRBJ1-1; 9 bases align to TRBD1. With V trimmed by 2 bases and J by 4 bases, 11 bases remained unmatched. CDR1 MDHEN and CDR2 SYDVKM come from the germline V gene. The CDR3 runs 17 residues. The CDR3: CASSLVFWDREGTEAFF. In DNA, the CDR3 is TGTGCCAGCAGTTTAGTGTTTTGGGACAGGGAGGGCACTGAAGCTTTCTTT.

The V and J genes are TRBV3-1 (or the pseudogene TRBV3-2) and TRBJ1-4; 11 nucleotides match TRBD1. The CDR3 is 16 residues long. Germline CDR1 reads LGHDT; CDR2 reads YNNKEL (reference sequence). V lost 6 bases to trimming and J lost 5 bases; unmatched junction nucleotides: 8. The chain's CDR3 is CASSAGTGGKNEKLFF. DNA of the CDR3: TGTGCCAGCAGTGCCGGGACAGGGGGGAAGAATGAAAAACTGTTTTTT.